The source of this TCR beta chain is a study of blood T cell repertoires in COVID-19. The data were produced by immunoSEQ multiplex PCR, yet TCRdb's version contains in-frame clones alone and is incomplete. The table records fewer than 450,000 clones, less than 95% of them present only once. The CDR3 spans 15 residues. Germline V CDR1 and CDR2: SGHTS, YDEGEE. V lost 1 base and J lost 1, with 12 bases in between. The specimen was PBMCs or T cells enriched from blood (not recorded which). The rearrangement joins TRBV5-8 to TRBJ2-7; D uncertain. This TCR was sampled from a man younger than 30 who had recovered from COVID-19. Here the CDR3 DNA reads TGTGCCAGCAGCTTGACACGACTGTCATCCTACGAGCAGTACTTC. Translation: CASSLTRLSSYEQYF.